This note documents a single T cell receptor beta chain sequence. The sample comes from a study of blood T cell repertoires in COVID-19. Germline V gives CDR1 KGHSH, CDR2 LQKENI. The CDR3 covers 13 residues. Trimming took 3 bases from V and 6 from J; bases not matched to a gene: 4. Method: immunoSEQ multiplex PCR; TCRdb's copy keeps in-frame clones and lacks some. The table shows approximately 530,000 clones, with approximately 91% occurring only once. The sequence was obtained from a woman aged 45-60 years with COVID-19, enrolled during active disease. Sample: peripheral blood. The chain couples TRBV18 to TRBJ2-7; 8 bases align to TRBD1. This CDR3 is CASSPGQDGEQYF. CDR3 DNA: TGTGCCAGCTCACCGGGACAGGATGGCGAGCAGTACTTC. The entire variable domain, with the rest obtained from reference TRBV18 and TRBJ2-7, is as follows: NAGVMQNPRHLVRRRGQEARLRCSPMKGHSHVYWYRQLPEEGLKFMVYLQKENIIDESGMPKERFSAEFPKEGPSILRIQQVVRGDSAAYFCASSPGQDGEQYFGPGTRLTVT.